This T cell receptor beta chain was captured in a study of T cells after yellow fever vaccination. Notes on the study in general: Clonotypes found in both CD4 and CD8 compartments made up a small share. Compared with primary, the secondary response was weaker and peaked at day 5, not 15.

MiXCR, applied by TCRdb to the 5' RACE reads, yields one record per CDR3 protein. The repertoire holds approximately 580,000 distinct CDR3 sequences, with around 17% as singletons. This CDR3 is 17 amino acids long. The V gene end was trimmed by 1 base and the J gene end by 2 bases; junction bases not matched to a gene: 6. Per germline, CDR1 LGHDT and CDR2 YNNKEL (reference sequence). This clonotype was observed at least ten times. The antigen is undetermined. The J gene is TRBJ2-1, the V gene TRBV3-1; 9 bases are a match to TRBD2. This clonotype was obtained from a young man who received the YFV17D yellow fever vaccine. Here the sequenced sample was PBMCs, taken 5 days after the first yellow fever vaccination. Here the CDR3 DNA reads TGTGCCAGCAGCCAAGTCGGCGGGGGGGCCCCCTACAATGAGCAGTTCTTC. Translated: CASSQVGGGAPYNEQFF.